This T cell receptor beta chain emerged from a study of blood T cell repertoires in COVID-19. For the study at large: T cells, B-cell-depleted T cells, or PBMCs provided the cDNA or gDNA that served as material.

CDR1 is LNHDA, CDR2 SQIVND, per germline (reference sequence). Between the trimmed V and J ends, which lost 4 bases and 7 bases, there was a span of 14 bases. CDR3 length equals 14 residues. This clone was observed a few times. As processed by the authors: Amplification with reference gene primers provided the estimates of nucleated cell counts. Clones were read by immunoSEQ multiplex PCR, and TCRdb kept only the in-frame ones, dropping some. That table is the source of V, J and clone size, and D and trimming were worked out from the DNA. The data show fewer than 450,000 clones, around 88% seen once. The sequence came from a woman between 50 and 59 years old with COVID-19, enrolled during active disease. Source material: peripheral blood. The chain couples TRBV19 to TRBJ1-5; D is possibly TRBD1 (5 bases). The CDR3, as DNA: TGTGCCAGTAGTACAGGGATTATAGGGCAGCCCCAGCATTTT. The encoded protein is CASSTGIIGQPQHF. The whole variable domain, remainder taken from reference TRBV19 and TRBJ1-5, is DGGITQSPKYLFRKEGQNVTLSCEQNLNHDAMYWYRQDPGQGLRLIYYSQIVNDFQKGDIAEGYSVSREKKESFPLTVTSAQKNPTAFYLCASSTGIIGQPQHFGDGTRLSIL.